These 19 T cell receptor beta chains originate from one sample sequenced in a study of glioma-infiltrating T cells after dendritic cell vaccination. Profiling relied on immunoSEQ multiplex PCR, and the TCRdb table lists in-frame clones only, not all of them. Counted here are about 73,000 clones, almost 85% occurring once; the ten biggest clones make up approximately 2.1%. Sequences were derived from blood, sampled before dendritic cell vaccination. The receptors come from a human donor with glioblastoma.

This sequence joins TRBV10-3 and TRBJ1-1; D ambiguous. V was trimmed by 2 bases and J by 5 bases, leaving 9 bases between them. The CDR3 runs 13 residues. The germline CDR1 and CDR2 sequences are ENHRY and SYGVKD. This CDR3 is CAISERSPTEAFF. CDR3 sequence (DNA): TGTGCCATCAGTGAGCGCAGTCCAACTGAAGCTTTCTTT.

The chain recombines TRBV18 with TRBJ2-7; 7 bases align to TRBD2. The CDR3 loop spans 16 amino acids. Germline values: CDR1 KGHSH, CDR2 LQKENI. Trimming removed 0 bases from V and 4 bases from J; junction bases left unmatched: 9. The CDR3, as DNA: TGTGCCAGCTCACCACCTGAGGGGACTACCTATTACGAGCAGTACTTC. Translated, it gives CASSPPEGTTYYEQYF.

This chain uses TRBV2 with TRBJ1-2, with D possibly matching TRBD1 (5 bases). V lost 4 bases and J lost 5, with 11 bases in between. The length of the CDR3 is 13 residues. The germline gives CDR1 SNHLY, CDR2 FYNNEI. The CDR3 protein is CASSVPGMYGYTF. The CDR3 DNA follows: TGTGCCAGCAGTGTTCCAGGGATGTATGGCTACACCTTC.

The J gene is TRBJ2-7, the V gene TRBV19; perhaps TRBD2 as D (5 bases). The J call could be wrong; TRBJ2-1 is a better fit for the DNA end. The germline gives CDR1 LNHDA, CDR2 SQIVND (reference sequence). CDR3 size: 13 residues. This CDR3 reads CASSTLLETKQFF. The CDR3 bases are TGTGCCAGTAGTACTCTACTTGAGACTAAGCAGTTCTTC.

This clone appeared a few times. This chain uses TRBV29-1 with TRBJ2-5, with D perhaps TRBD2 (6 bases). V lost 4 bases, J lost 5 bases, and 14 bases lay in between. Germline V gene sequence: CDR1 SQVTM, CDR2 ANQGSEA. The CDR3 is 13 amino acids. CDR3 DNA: TGCAGCGTTGCGAGGGGAGGAGAGGAGACCCAGTACTTC. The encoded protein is CSVARGGEETQYF.

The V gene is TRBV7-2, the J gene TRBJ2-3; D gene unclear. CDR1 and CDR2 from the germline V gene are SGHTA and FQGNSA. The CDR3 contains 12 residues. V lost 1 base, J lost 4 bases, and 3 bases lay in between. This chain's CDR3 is CASSLVADTQYF. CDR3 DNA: TGTGCCAGCAGCTTAGTCGCAGATACGCAGTATTTT.

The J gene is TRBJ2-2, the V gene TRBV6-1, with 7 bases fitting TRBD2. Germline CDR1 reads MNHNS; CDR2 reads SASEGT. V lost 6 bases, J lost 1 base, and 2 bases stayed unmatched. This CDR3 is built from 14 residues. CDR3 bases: TGTGCCAGCAGAGCGGGACTGAACACCGGGGAGCTGTTTTTT. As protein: CASRAGLNTGELFF.

The CDR3 is CATAGTGGPGELFF. Here the CDR3 DNA reads TGTGCCACCGCCGGGACAGGGGGCCCCGGGGAGCTGTTTTTT. The chain recombines TRBV6-6 with TRBJ2-2; 12 nucleotides match TRBD1. The CDR3 contains 14 residues. With V trimmed by 10 bases and J by 6 bases, 6 bases remained unmatched. The germline V gene has CDR1 MNHNY and CDR2 SVGAGI (reference sequence).

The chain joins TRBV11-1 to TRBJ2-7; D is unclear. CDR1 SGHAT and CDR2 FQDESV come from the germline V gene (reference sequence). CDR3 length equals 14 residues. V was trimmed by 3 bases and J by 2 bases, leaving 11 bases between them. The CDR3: CASSFSLTPYEQYF. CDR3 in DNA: TGTGCCAGCAGCTTTTCTCTAACCCCCTACGAGCAGTACTTC.

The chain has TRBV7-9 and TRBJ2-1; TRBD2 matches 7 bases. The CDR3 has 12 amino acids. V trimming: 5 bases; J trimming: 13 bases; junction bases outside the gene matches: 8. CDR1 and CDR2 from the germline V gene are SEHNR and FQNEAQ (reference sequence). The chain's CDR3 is CASSPSGDHQFF. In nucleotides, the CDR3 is TGTGCCAGCAGCCCAAGCGGGGACCATCAGTTCTTC.

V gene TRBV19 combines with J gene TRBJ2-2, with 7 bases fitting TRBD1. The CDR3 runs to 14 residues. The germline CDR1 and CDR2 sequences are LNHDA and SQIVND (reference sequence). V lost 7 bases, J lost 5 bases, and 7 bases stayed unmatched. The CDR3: CASKDRVGTGELFF. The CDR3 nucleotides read TGTGCCAGTAAAGACAGGGTGGGGACCGGGGAGCTGTTTTTT.

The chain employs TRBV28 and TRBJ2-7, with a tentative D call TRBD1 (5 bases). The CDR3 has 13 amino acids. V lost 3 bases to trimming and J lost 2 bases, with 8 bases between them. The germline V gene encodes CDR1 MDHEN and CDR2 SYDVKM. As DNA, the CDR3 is TGTGCCAGCAGTTTCCCAGGGCCCTACGAGCAGTACTTC. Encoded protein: CASSFPGPYEQYF.

The CDR3 spells CASSLATGVTNEQFF. The CDR3 DNA reads TGCGCCAGCAGCTTGGCGACAGGGGTTACGAATGAGCAGTTCTTC. The chain links TRBV5-1 to TRBJ2-1; 8 bases are a match to TRBD1. This CDR3 has 15 amino acids. CDR1 and CDR2 from the germline V gene are SGHRS and YFSETQ. V lost 0 bases and J lost 7; bases outside the gene matches: 6.

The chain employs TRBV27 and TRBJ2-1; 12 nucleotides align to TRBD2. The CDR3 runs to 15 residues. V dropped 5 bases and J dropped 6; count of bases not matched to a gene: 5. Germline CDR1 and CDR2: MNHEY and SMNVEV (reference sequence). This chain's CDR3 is CASSPTSGSPNEQFF. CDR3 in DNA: TGTGCCAGCAGTCCGACTAGCGGGAGTCCCAATGAGCAGTTCTTC.

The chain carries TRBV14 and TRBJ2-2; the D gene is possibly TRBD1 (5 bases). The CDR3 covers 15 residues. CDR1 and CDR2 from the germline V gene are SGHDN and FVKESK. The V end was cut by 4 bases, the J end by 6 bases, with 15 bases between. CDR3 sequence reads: CASSPLTVEAGELFF. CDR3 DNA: TGTGCCAGCAGCCCGCTGACAGTTGAGGCCGGGGAGCTGTTTTTT.

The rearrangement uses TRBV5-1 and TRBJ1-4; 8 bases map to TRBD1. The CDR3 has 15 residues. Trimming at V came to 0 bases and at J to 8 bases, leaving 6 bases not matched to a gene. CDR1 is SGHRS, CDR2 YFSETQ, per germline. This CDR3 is CASSLGRGRAEKLFF. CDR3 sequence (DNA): TGCGCCAGCAGCTTGGGCAGGGGGCGCGCAGAAAAACTGTTTTTT.

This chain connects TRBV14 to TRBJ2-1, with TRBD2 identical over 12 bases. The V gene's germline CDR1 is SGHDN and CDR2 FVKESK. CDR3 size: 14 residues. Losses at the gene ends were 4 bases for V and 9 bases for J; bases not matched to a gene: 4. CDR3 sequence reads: CASSPLAGGREQFF. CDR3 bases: TGTGCCAGCAGCCCACTAGCGGGAGGACGTGAGCAGTTCTTC.

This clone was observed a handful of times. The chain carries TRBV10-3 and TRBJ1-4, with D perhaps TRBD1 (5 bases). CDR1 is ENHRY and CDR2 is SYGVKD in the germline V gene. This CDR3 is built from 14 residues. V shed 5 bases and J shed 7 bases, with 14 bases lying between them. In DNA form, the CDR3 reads TGTGCCATCAGTCCTCAGGGAGGAAGTGAAAAACTGTTTTTT. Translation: CAISPQGGSEKLFF.

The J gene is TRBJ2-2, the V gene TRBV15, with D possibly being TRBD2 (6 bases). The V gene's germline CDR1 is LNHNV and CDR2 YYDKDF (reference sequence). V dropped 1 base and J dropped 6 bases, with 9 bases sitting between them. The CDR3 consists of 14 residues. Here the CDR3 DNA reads TGTGCCACCAGCAGAGGCGGGACGGCCGGGGAGCTGTTTTTT. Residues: CATSRGGTAGELFF.